The rows below give T cell receptor beta chains drawn from one sample of a study of blood T cell repertoires in COVID-19. Using immunoSEQ multiplex PCR, the repertoire was profiled, and TCRdb retains in-frame clones only, with some absent. The sample lists fewer than 90,000 clones; approximately 89% were seen once. Sequencing was done on a sample of peripheral blood. The receptors were gathered from a man in his fifties with active or convalescent COVID-19. Both conserved end residues are part of each CDR3. D genes are given only for firm matches. Size tells how often a clone was seen (once, few, many) or the class of an expanded clone, and some rows leave it out.

abundance	d_gene	j_gene	v_gene	CDR3aa	CDR3nt
once	NA	TRBJ1-2	TRBV13	CASSSRTVYGYTF	TGTGCCAGCAGCTCGAGGACAGTCTATGGCTACACCTTC
once	TRBD1	TRBJ1-4	TRBV28	CASSPGQGREKLFF	TGTGCCAGCAGTCCGGGACAGGGTCGCGAAAAACTGTTTTTT
NA	TRBD2	TRBJ2-1	TRBV7-9	CASSSRISSGGRTNEQFF	TGTGCCAGCAGCTCCCGTATATCTAGCGGGGGCCGAACCAATGAGCAGTTCTTC
NA	NA	TRBJ2-3	TRBV4-1	CASSQDRGTTDTQYF	TGCGCCAGCAGCCAAGATAGGGGCACCACAGATACGCAGTATTTT
NA	TRBD2	TRBJ2-2	TRBV19	CASTGTSGGSFPGELFF	TGTGCCAGTACGGGGACTAGCGGGGGGTCCTTCCCCGGGGAGCTGTTTTTT
NA	NA	TRBJ1-6	TRBV4-3	CASSQEQGNSPLHF	TGCGCCAGCAGCCAAGAGCAGGGTAATTCACCCCTCCACTTT
NA	NA	TRBJ1-1	TRBV5-6	CASSLWGRNTEAFF	TGTGCCAGCAGCCTCTGGGGGCGGAACACTGAAGCTTTCTTT
NA	TRBD1	TRBJ2-4	TRBV5-8	CASSLAQGDIQYF	TGTGCCAGCAGCTTGGCCCAGGGGGACATTCAGTACTTC
NA	NA	TRBJ1-3	TRBV5-6	CASSLAGSNTIYF	TGTGCCAGCAGCTTGGCAGGGTCGAACACCATATATTTT
NA	TRBD1	TRBJ1-5	TRBV6-6	CASSPRTGGGQPQHF	TGTGCCAGCAGCCCTAGGACAGGGGGCGGTCAGCCCCAGCATTTT
few	TRBD1	TRBJ2-7	TRBV27	CASSLYPQGAYEQYF	TGTGCCAGCAGTTTATATCCACAGGGGGCCTACGAGCAGTACTTC
NA	NA	TRBJ1-2	TRBV25-1	CASSEWGRWDYGYTF	TGTGCCAGCAGTGAATGGGGGAGGTGGGACTATGGCTACACCTTC
NA	NA	TRBJ2-4	TRBV27	CASSDRPGAKNIQYF	TGTGCCAGCAGTGACAGACCGGGAGCCAAAAACATTCAGTACTTC
few	NA	TRBJ1-3	TRBV19	CASRDRSSGNTIYF	TGTGCCAGTAGAGACAGAAGCTCTGGAAACACCATATATTTT
NA	TRBD2	TRBJ2-7	TRBV6-5	CASRIAGGPEQYF	TGTGCCAGCAGAATAGCGGGGGGGCCCGAGCAGTACTTC